A selection of T cell receptor beta chains follows, all from one sample in a study of shared clonotypes between healthy human individuals. Libraries were prepared by immunoSEQ multiplex PCR; TCRdb keeps only in-frame clonotypes and omits some of them. The sample records hundreds of thousands of clones, approximately 97% being singletons. The sequenced sample was naive CD8+ T cells sorted from blood. All receptors derive from a young man in good health. Each CDR3 is given with its conserved first and last residue. D genes are given only for firm matches. Not all rows give a size; the values are once, few, many and, for expanded clones, a class.

D	V	size	J	CDR3	DNA
-	TRBV7-6	-	TRBJ1-4	CASSTRTQTGATNEKLFF	TGTGCCAGCAGCACCAGAACCCAGACCGGGGCAACTAATGAAAAACTGTTTTTT
TRBD1	TRBV19	-	TRBJ2-2	CATQRSGQGLSGELFF	TGTGCCACCCAGAGGTCCGGACAGGGGCTTTCCGGGGAGCTGTTTTTT
TRBD2	TRBV28	once	TRBJ2-3	CASSSRVLAGGRTDTQYF	TGTGCCAGCAGTTCCAGGGTTTTAGCGGGAGGGCGCACAGATACGCAGTATTTT
TRBD1	TRBV14	-	TRBJ2-7	CASSQDARGLEQYF	TGTGCCAGCAGCCAAGATGCCAGGGGGCTTGAGCAGTACTTC
-	TRBV6-6	-	TRBJ2-7	CASSYSSYEQYF	TGTGCCAGCAGTTACTCGAGCTACGAGCAGTACTTC
-	TRBV11-2	-	TRBJ1-1	CASSSNLGNTEAFF	TGTGCCAGCAGCTCTAACCTGGGGAACACTGAAGCTTTCTTT
-	TRBV28	-	TRBJ1-1	CASSLSPTGTPLEAFF	TGTGCCAGCAGTTTATCCCCAACAGGGACCCCCCTAGAAGCTTTCTTT
TRBD1	TRBV7-9	-	TRBJ2-7	CASSAQDREVHYF	TGTGCCAGCAGCGCACAGGACAGGGAAGTCCATTACTTC
-	TRBV19	-	TRBJ2-7	CASASGAGDYEQYF	TGTGCCAGTGCCTCCGGAGCAGGGGATTACGAGCAGTACTTC
-	TRBV14	-	TRBJ2-7	CASSQDLGAGYSYEQYF	TGTGCCAGCAGCCAAGATCTCGGGGCGGGATACTCCTACGAGCAGTACTTC
TRBD1	TRBV5-1	-	TRBJ2-7	CASSLANLETGIVYEQYF	TGCGCCAGCAGCTTGGCTAATTTGGAGACAGGGATCGTCTACGAGCAGTACTTC
-	TRBV28	-	TRBJ2-7	CASSLYAYRVTNYEQYF	TGTGCCAGCAGTTTATACGCCTACAGGGTAACTAACTACGAGCAGTACTTC
TRBD2	TRBV6-1	-	TRBJ2-7	CASSRGGTYEQYF	TGTGCCAGCAGTCGCGGGGGAACCTACGAGCAGTACTTC
-	TRBV6-1	-	TRBJ1-2	CASVTSSRVYGYTF	TGTGCCAGCGTAACAAGCAGTCGGGTCTATGGCTACACCTTC
TRBD1	TRBV28	once	TRBJ1-4	CASSPVTGEEKLFF	TGTGCCAGCAGCCCAGTGACAGGGGAGGAAAAACTGTTTTTT
TRBD2	TRBV7-9	-	TRBJ2-3	CASSEPGLARRDTQYF	TGTGCCAGCAGCGAACCGGGACTAGCCCGTAGGGATACGCAGTATTTT
TRBD1	TRBV27	once	TRBJ2-7	CASSLWGQYEQYF	TGTGCCAGCAGTCTGTGGGGACAGTACGAGCAGTACTTC
TRBD1	TRBV7-9	-	TRBJ2-7	CASSLPGTGASYEQYF	TGTGCCAGCAGCCTTCCCGGGACAGGGGCGTCCTACGAGCAGTACTTC
-	TRBV7-8	-	TRBJ2-7	CASSSIQREQYF	TGTGCCAGCAGCTCCATCCAGCGGGAGCAGTACTTC
TRBD2	TRBV5-1	few	TRBJ2-1	CASSFAGLSDEQFF	TGCGCCAGCAGCTTTGCGGGACTAAGCGATGAGCAGTTCTTC
-	TRBV7-2	once	TRBJ2-7	CASSPSVYEQYF	TGTGCCAGCAGCCCCTCCGTCTACGAGCAGTACTTC
TRBD1	TRBV28	-	TRBJ2-5	CASSLAGTGLQETQYF	TGTGCCAGCAGTTTAGCTGGGACAGGGTTACAAGAGACCCAGTACTTC
TRBD1	TRBV2	-	TRBJ2-7	CASSAGTAYEQYF	TGTGCCAGCAGTGCCGGGACAGCGTACGAGCAGTACTTC
-	TRBV29-1	-	TRBJ1-1	CSVLGRSGTEAFF	TGCAGCGTTCTTGGCAGGTCGGGCACTGAAGCTTTCTTT
-	TRBV13	-	TRBJ1-1	CASSLDNTEAFF	TGTGCCAGCAGCTTAGACAACACTGAAGCTTTCTTT
-	TRBV7-9	-	TRBJ2-3	CASSFLSAPDTQYF	TGTGCCAGCAGCTTTTTGTCTGCCCCAGATACGCAGTATTTT
TRBD2	TRBV6-1	once	TRBJ2-2	CASSEVWQLAGSGELFF	TGTGCCAGCAGTGAAGTGTGGCAGCTAGCGGGATCCGGGGAGCTGTTTTTT
-	TRBV27	-	TRBJ2-7	CASWDRAPYEQYF	TGTGCCAGCTGGGATCGGGCCCCCTACGAGCAGTACTTC
TRBD1	TRBV11-1	-	TRBJ1-1	CASRQTLLTDRGAEAFF	TGTGCCAGCAGACAAACTCTCCTGACGGACAGGGGCGCTGAAGCTTTCTTT
-	TRBV6-1	-	TRBJ2-1	CASSDLPMTAYNEQFF	TGTGCCAGCAGTGACCTTCCTATGACCGCCTACAATGAGCAGTTCTTC
-	TRBV12-5	-	TRBJ2-1	CASGDTGGNNEQFF	TGTGCTAGTGGGGACACCGGGGGAAACAATGAGCAGTTCTTC
-	TRBV4-1	-	TRBJ2-7	CASSQELGPAYEQYF	TGCGCCAGCAGCCAAGAACTGGGGCCAGCGTACGAGCAGTACTTC
TRBD2	TRBV15	-	TRBJ2-7	CATSVGAGVTEFTYEQYF	TGTGCCACCAGCGTTGGAGCGGGGGTTACCGAATTTACCTACGAGCAGTACTTC
TRBD1	TRBV7-9	-	TRBJ1-2	CASSVGTGPLDGYTF	TGTGCCAGCAGCGTAGGGACAGGGCCCCTAGATGGCTACACCTTC
-	TRBV9	-	TRBJ2-7	CASSVQAGEQYF	TGTGCCAGCAGCGTGCAAGCTGGCGAGCAGTACTTC
-	TRBV5-1	-	TRBJ2-1	CASSLARLGGNEQFF	TGCGCCAGCAGCTTGGCCCGGCTTGGGGGGAATGAGCAGTTCTTC
-	TRBV4-1	-	TRBJ1-1	CASSQEYTGSMNTEAFF	TGCGCCAGCAGCCAAGAATATACAGGGTCGATGAACACTGAAGCTTTCTTT
TRBD1	TRBV5-4	-	TRBJ2-5	CASSLGTGQETQYF	TGTGCCAGCAGCTTGGGGACAGGGCAAGAGACCCAGTACTTC
-	TRBV9	once	TRBJ2-5	CASSPLARGAQYF	TGTGCCAGCAGCCCCTTAGCAAGGGGGGCCCAGTACTTC
-	TRBV18	-	TRBJ1-4	CASSPDATNEKLFF	TGTGCCAGCTCACCAGATGCAACTAATGAAAAACTGTTTTTT
TRBD1	TRBV11-3	-	TRBJ2-1	CASSSGTGGWQFF	TGTGCCAGCAGTTCCGGGACAGGGGGCTGGCAGTTCTTC
-	TRBV7-3	-	TRBJ2-7	CASSLTANYEQYF	TGTGCCAGCAGCTTAACTGCCAATTACGAGCAGTACTTC
-	TRBV6-1	-	TRBJ2-3	CASWDGTDTQYF	TGTGCCAGTTGGGACGGCACAGATACGCAGTATTTT
-	TRBV5-6	-	TRBJ1-2	CASSSSGSAGYGYTF	TGTGCCAGCAGCTCGAGCGGGTCTGCGGGCTATGGCTACACCTTC
-	TRBV5-1	-	TRBJ1-2	CASSLEDNGYTF	TGCGCCAGCAGCTTGGAGGATAATGGCTACACCTTC
-	TRBV30	-	TRBJ1-5	CAWSVNLPQAGFNQPQHF	TGTGCCTGGAGTGTAAATCTTCCCCAGGCAGGATTCAATCAGCCCCAGCATTTT
TRBD2	TRBV5-5	once	TRBJ2-1	CASSFPSGRQDNEQFF	TGTGCCAGCAGCTTCCCGAGCGGGAGGCAAGACAATGAGCAGTTCTTC
-	TRBV11-2	few	TRBJ2-1	CASSYNEQFF	TGTGCCAGCAGCTACAATGAGCAGTTCTTC
-	TRBV4-2	-	TRBJ2-1	CASSQGAGLEQFF	TGTGCCAGCAGCCAAGGGGCAGGGCTTGAGCAGTTCTTC
-	TRBV19	-	TRBJ2-3	CASSIVGGGTDTQYF	TGTGCCAGTAGTATAGTCGGAGGTGGCACAGATACGCAGTATTTT
-	TRBV13	-	TRBJ1-1	CASSTGLGTEAFF	TGTGCCAGCAGCACAGGGCTTGGGACTGAAGCTTTCTTT
TRBD1	TRBV7-3	-	TRBJ1-1	CASSLTGQLNTEAFF	TGTGCCAGCAGCTTAACGGGACAGCTGAACACTGAAGCTTTCTTT
-	TRBV5-1	-	TRBJ2-7	CASSLGDRKLSGSPPYEQYF	TGCGCCAGCAGCTTAGGGGACAGGAAGCTTAGCGGGAGCCCTCCCTACGAGCAGTACTTC